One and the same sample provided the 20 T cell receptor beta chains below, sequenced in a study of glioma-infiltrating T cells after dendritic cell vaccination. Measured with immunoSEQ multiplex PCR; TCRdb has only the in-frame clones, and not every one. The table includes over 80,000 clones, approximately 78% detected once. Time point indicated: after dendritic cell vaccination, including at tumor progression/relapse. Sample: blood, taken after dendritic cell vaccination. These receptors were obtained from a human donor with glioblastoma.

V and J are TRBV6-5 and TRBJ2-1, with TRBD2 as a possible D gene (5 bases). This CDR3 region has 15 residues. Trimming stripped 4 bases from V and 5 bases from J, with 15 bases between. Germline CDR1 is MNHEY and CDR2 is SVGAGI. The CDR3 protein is CASSLAGVANNEQFF. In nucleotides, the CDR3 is TGTGCCAGCAGTTTAGCCGGGGTCGCGAACAATGAGCAGTTCTTC.

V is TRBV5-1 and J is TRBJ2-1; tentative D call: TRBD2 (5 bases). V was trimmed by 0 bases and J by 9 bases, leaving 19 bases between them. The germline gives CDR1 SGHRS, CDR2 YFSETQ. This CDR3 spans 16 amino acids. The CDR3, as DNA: TGCGCCAGCAGCTTGGACCGCCCCGGAGCGGCGGGTGAGCAGTTCTTC. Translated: CASSLDRPGAAGEQFF. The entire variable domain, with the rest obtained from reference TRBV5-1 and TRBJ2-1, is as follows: KAGVTQTPRYLIKTRGQQVTLSCSPISGHRSVSWYQQTPGQGLQFLFEYFSETQRNKGNFPGRFSGRQFSNSRSEMNVSTLELGDSALYLCASSLDRPGAAGEQFFGPGTRLTVL.

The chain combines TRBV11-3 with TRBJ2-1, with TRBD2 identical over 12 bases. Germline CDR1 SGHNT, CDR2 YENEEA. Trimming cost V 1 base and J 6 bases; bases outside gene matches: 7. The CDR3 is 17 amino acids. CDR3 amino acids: CASSLARGLAGVNEQFF. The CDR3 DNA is TGTGCCAGCAGCTTAGCCAGGGGACTAGCGGGTGTCAATGAGCAGTTCTTC.

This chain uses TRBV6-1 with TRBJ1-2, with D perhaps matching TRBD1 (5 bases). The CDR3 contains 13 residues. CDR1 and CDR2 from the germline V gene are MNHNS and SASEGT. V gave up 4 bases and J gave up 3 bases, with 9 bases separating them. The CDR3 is CASSAGGYYGYTF. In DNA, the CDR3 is TGTGCCAGCAGTGCCGGGGGATACTATGGCTACACCTTC.

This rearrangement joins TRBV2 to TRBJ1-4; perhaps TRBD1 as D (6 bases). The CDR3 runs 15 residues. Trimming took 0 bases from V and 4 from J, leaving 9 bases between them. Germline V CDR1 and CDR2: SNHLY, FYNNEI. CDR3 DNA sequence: TGTGCCAGCAGTGAAGCGGGGGCAGTTAATGAAAAACTGTTTTTT. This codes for CASSEAGAVNEKLFF.

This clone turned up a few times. CDR3 coding DNA: TGTGCCAGCAGCTTGAACTATTACTCTGGAAACACCATATATTTT. Translation gives CASSLNYYSGNTIYF. The chain links TRBV5-6 to TRBJ1-3; no reliable D call. Germline CDR1 SGHDT, CDR2 YYEEEE. V was pared by 1 base and J by 0 bases, with 8 bases between. CDR3 size: 15 residues.

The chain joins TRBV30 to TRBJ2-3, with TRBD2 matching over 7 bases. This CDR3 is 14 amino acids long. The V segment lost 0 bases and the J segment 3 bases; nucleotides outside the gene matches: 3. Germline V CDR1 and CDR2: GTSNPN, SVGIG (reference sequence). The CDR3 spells CAWSVDGGTDTQYF. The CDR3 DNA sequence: TGTGCCTGGAGTGTAGACGGGGGGACAGATACGCAGTATTTT.

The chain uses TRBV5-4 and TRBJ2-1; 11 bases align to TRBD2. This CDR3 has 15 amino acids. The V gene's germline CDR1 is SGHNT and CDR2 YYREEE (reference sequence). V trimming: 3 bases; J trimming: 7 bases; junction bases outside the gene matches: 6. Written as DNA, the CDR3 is TGTGCCAGCAGCTCCCTAGCGGGAGGTTGGAATGAGCAGTTCTTC. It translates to CASSSLAGGWNEQFF.

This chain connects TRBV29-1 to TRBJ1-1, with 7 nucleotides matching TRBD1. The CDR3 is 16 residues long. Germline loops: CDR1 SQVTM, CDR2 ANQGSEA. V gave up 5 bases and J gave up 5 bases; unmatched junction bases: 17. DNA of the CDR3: TGCAGCGTTTACACAGGGGCGAGGAAAACGTCAACTGAAGCTTTCTTT. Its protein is CSVYTGARKTSTEAFF.

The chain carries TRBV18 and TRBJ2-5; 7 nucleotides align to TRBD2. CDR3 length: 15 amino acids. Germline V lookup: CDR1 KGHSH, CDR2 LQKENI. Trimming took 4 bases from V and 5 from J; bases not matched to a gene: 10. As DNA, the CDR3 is TGTGCCAGCTCACGAGCGCAGGGAGGGTTGGAGACCCAGTACTTC. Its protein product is CASSRAQGGLETQYF.

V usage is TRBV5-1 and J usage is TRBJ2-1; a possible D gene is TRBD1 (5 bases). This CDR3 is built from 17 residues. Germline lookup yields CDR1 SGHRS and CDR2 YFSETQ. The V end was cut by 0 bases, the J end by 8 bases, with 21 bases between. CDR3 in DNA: TGCGCCAGCAGCTTGGGGCGGTGGCAGGGTGTCGTCGATGAGCAGTTCTTC. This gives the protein CASSLGRWQGVVDEQFF. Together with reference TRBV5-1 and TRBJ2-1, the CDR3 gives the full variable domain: KAGVTQTPRYLIKTRGQQVTLSCSPISGHRSVSWYQQTPGQGLQFLFEYFSETQRNKGNFPGRFSGRQFSNSRSEMNVSTLELGDSALYLCASSLGRWQGVVDEQFFGPGTRLTVL.

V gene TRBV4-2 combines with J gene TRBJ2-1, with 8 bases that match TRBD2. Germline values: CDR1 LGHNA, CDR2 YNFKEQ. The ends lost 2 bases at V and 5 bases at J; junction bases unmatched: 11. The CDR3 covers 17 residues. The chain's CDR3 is CASSQKGAAGGDNEQFF. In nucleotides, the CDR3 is TGTGCCAGCAGCCAAAAAGGGGCTGCGGGGGGAGACAATGAGCAGTTCTTC.

CDR3 DNA sequence: TGTGCCAGCAGTTTTGGACTAGCGGGGGAGACCCAGTACTTC. Residues: CASSFGLAGETQYF. The V and J genes are TRBV9 and TRBJ2-5; 12 bases line up with TRBD2. Germline CDR1 SGDLS, CDR2 YYNGEE. CDR3 length: 14 amino acids. Unmatched junction bases numbered 4, after V lost 5 bases and J lost 5 bases.

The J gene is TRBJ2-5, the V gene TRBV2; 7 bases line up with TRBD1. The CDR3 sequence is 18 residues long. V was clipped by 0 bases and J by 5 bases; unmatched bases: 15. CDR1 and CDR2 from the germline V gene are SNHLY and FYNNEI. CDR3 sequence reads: CASSEAASDRVLGETQYF. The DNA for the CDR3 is TGTGCCAGCAGTGAAGCGGCCTCCGACAGGGTACTTGGGGAGACCCAGTACTTC. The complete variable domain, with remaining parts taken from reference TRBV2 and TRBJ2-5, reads EPEVTQTPSHQVTQMGQEVILRCVPISNHLYFYWYRQILGQKVEFLVSFYNNEISEKSEIFDDQFSVERPDGSNFTLKIRSTKLEDSAMYFCASSEAASDRVLGETQYFGPGTRLLVL.

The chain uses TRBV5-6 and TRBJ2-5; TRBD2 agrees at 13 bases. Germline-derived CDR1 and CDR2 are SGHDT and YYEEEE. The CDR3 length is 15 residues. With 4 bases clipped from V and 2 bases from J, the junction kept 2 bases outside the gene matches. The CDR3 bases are TGTGCCAGCAGCCAGGGACTAGCGGGGCAAGAGACCCAGTACTTC. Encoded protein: CASSQGLAGQETQYF. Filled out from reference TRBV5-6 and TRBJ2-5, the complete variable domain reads DAGVTQSPTHLIKTRGQQVTLRCSPKSGHDTVSWYQQALGQGPQFIFQYYEEEERQRGNFPDRFSGHQFPNYSSELNVNALLLGDSALYLCASSQGLAGQETQYFGPGTRLLVL.

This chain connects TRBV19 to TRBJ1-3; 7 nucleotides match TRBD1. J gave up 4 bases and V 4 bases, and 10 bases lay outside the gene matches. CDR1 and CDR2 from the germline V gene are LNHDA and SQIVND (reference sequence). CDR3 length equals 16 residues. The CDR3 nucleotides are TGTGCCAGTAGTACCTCGACCTCGGGACAGGGAAACACCATATATTTT. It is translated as CASSTSTSGQGNTIYF.

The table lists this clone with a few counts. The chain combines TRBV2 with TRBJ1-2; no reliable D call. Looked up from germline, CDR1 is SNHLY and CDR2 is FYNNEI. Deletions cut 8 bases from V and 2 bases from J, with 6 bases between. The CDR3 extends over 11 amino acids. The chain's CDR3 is CASSGNYGYTF. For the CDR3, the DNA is TGTGCCAGCTCGGGGAACTATGGCTACACCTTC.

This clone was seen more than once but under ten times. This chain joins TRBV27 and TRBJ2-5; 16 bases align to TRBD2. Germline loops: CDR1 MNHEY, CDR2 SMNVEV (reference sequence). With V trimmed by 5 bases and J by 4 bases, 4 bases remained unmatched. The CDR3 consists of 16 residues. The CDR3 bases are TGTGCCAGCAGTGGGACTAGCGGGAGGGCCGCAGAGACCCAGTACTTC. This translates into CASSGTSGRAAETQYF.

The CDR3 DNA follows: TGTGCCAGCAGCTTAGATAATTGGGCAGCTAATCAGCCCCAGCATTTT. Translating gives CASSLDNWAANQPQHF. V gene TRBV7-9 combines with J gene TRBJ1-5; D unresolved. V was cut by 1 base and J by 4 bases, with 14 bases left in between. This CDR3 comprises 16 residues. Germline V gene data show CDR1 as SEHNR and CDR2 as FQNEAQ (reference sequence).

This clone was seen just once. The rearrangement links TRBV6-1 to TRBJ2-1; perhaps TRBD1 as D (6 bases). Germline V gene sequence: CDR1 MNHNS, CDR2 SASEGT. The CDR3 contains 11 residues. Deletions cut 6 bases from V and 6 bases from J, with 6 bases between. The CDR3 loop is CASRGGNEQFF. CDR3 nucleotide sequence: TGTGCCAGCAGAGGGGGCAATGAGCAGTTCTTC.